This T cell receptor beta chain stems from a study of OX40 agonist ivuxolimab in advanced cancers. Study summary: Ivuxolimab is a fully human IgG2 antibody that activates OX40 (CD134). Participants, 82.7% male, averaged about 59 years of age, ranging from roughly 20 to 85. There were three patients with partial responses, one having hepatocellular carcinoma and two cutaneous melanoma.

There are 15 residues in the CDR3. Germline assignment: CDR1 SGHRS and CDR2 YFSETQ. After removal of 5 bases from V and 3 bases from J, the junction contained 6 bases not matched to a gene. Worth noting for this clone: The antigen is undetermined.

Whole-study findings and limits: The authors did not determine the antigen specificity of the expanded peripheral T cells.

Using immunoSEQ multiplex PCR, the repertoire was profiled, and TCRdb retains in-frame clones only, with some absent. The data show about 58,000 clones, 86% seen once. This rearrangement joins TRBV5-1 to TRBJ2-2, with 8 bases aligning to TRBD1. Sequencing used CD4+ or CD8+ T cells sorted from blood, obtained in a trial of the OX40 agonist ivuxolimab. This TCR derives from an adult with an advanced solid tumor such as melanoma, head and neck, liver or kidney cancer. CDR3 sequence: CASRPGGADTGELFF. In DNA form, the CDR3 reads TGCGCCAGCAGGCCAGGGGGCGCGGACACCGGGGAGCTGTTTTTT. The variable domain in full, with the rest retrieved from reference TRBV5-1 and TRBJ2-2, is KAGVTQTPRYLIKTRGQQVTLSCSPISGHRSVSWYQQTPGQGLQFLFEYFSETQRNKGNFPGRFSGRQFSNSRSEMNVSTLELGDSALYLCASRPGGADTGELFFGEGSRLTVL.